The next 5 T cell receptor beta chains were all read from a single sample in a study of cytotoxic CD8 clonotypes in ibrutinib-treated CLL. Assay: immunoSEQ multiplex PCR; the TCRdb copy retains only in-frame clones and omits some. The table shows some 200,000 clones, with over 65% occurring only once. Source: PBMCs, taken after 12 months of ibrutinib treatment. These receptor sequences come from a human donor with chronic lymphocytic leukemia.

The V and J genes are TRBV28 and TRBJ1-5, with 8 bases fitting TRBD1. Looked up from germline, CDR1 is MDHEN and CDR2 is SYDVKM. J was trimmed by 5 bases and V by 8 bases; bases with no gene match: 5. The CDR3 is 13 amino acids. For the CDR3, the DNA is TGTGCCAGCGCAGGGGGCTGGCATCAGCCCCAGCATTTT. Protein product: CASAGGWHQPQHF.

The chain joins TRBV19 to TRBJ1-2, with D perhaps TRBD1 (5 bases). Trimming removed 7 bases from V and 1 base from J, with 16 bases in between. This CDR3 is 15 amino acids long. Germline V gives CDR1 LNHDA, CDR2 SQIVND (reference sequence). The CDR3 here is CASTRAGLLNYGYTF. CDR3 in DNA: TGTGCCAGTACTAGGGCAGGGCTTCTTAACTATGGCTACACCTTC.

As concerns this clone: The sample holds other DNA sequences that translate to the same CDR3. The chain combines TRBV30 with TRBJ1-2, with TRBD1 as a possible D gene (6 bases). The germline V gene encodes CDR1 GTSNPN and CDR2 SVGIG (reference sequence). Trimming removed 0 bases from V and 7 bases from J, with 6 bases in between. This CDR3 comprises 11 residues. The CDR3 DNA reads as TGTGCCTGGAGTGTAGGGGGTGGCTACACCTTC. This codes for CAWSVGGGYTF. The full variable domain, its missing parts supplied by reference TRBV30 and TRBJ1-2, is SQTIHQWPATLVQPVGSPLSLECTVEGTSNPNLYWYRQAAGRGLQLLFYSVGIGQISSEVPQNLSASRPQDRQFILSSKKLLLSDSGFYLCAWSVGGGYTFGSGTRLTVV.

The chain joins TRBV9 to TRBJ1-2; D unresolved. This CDR3 is built from 15 residues. CDR1 and CDR2 from the germline V gene are SGDLS and YYNGEE. Deletions cut 0 bases from V and 4 bases from J, with 13 bases between. The CDR3 spells CASSVGFEGGYGYTF. The CDR3 DNA reads as TGTGCCAGCAGCGTAGGATTCGAGGGCGGCTATGGCTACACCTTC.

This clone turned up a few times. The chain recombines TRBV7-8 with TRBJ1-5; maybe TRBD1 (5 bases). The germline CDR1 and CDR2 sequences are SGHVS and FQNEAQ. This CDR3 is 13 amino acids long. V lost 6 bases to trimming and J lost 4 bases, with 10 bases between them. The CDR3 sequence: CASSPGRNQPQHF. In DNA, the CDR3 is TGTGCCAGCAGTCCAGGGCGAAATCAGCCCCAGCATTTT.